The next 6 T cell receptor beta chains were all read from a single sample in a study of T cell changes during pregnancy in multiple sclerosis. Method: immunoSEQ multiplex PCR; TCRdb's copy keeps in-frame clones and lacks some. The sample contains tens of thousands of clones, roughly 94% of which appear only once. Here the sequenced sample was CD8+ T cells from peripheral blood mononuclear cells, taken after pregnancy. The receptors here all came from a female donor with multiple sclerosis, enrolled in a pregnancy study.

The genes are TRBV27 and TRBJ2-3; TRBD1 matches at 9 bases. Germline CDR1 reads MNHEY; CDR2 reads SMNVEV (reference sequence). CDR3 length equals 14 residues. Trimming at V came to 8 bases and at J to 3 bases, leaving 6 bases not matched to a gene. The chain's CDR3 is CASGDRAITDTQYF. In DNA form, the CDR3 reads TGTGCCAGCGGGGACAGGGCAATAACAGATACGCAGTATTTT.

CDR3 in amino acids: CASSDTGAYGYTF. The CDR3 DNA reads as TGTGCCAGCAGTGATACAGGGGCGTATGGCTACACCTTC. The rearrangement links TRBV2 to TRBJ1-2; TRBD1 matches at 7 bases. This CDR3 has 13 amino acids. CDR1 is SNHLY and CDR2 is FYNNEI in the germline V gene. After removal of 3 bases from V and 5 bases from J, the junction contained 3 bases not matched to a gene.

This clone showed up just once. The gene calls are TRBV27 and TRBJ2-3, with a possible D match to TRBD1 (5 bases). The germline V gene has CDR1 MNHEY and CDR2 SMNVEV (reference sequence). The CDR3 consists of 14 residues. Trimming removed 8 bases from V and 2 bases from J, with 14 bases in between. The CDR3 DNA follows: TGTGCCAGCTGTCCTCAGGGTAACACAGATACGCAGTATTTT. It is translated as CASCPQGNTDTQYF.

This clone was seen just once. The V and J genes are TRBV9 and TRBJ2-1; 14 bases are shared with TRBD2. CDR3 length equals 19 residues. With 2 bases clipped from V and 0 bases from J, the junction kept 7 bases outside the gene matches. CDR1 is SGDLS and CDR2 is YYNGEE in the germline V gene. In DNA, the CDR3 is TGTGCCAGCAGCGTCCTAGGACTAGCGGGGGGAAGCTCCTACAATGAGCAGTTCTTC. This sequence encodes CASSVLGLAGGSSYNEQFF.

The V call is TRBV15, the J call TRBJ1-1, with D maybe TRBD1 (5 bases). V was cut by 9 bases and J by 7 bases, with 18 bases left in between. The germline gives CDR1 LNHNV, CDR2 YYDKDF (reference sequence). The CDR3 is 13 amino acids. The CDR3 protein is CATGGKMDDEAFF. CDR3 bases: TGTGCCACGGGGGGAAAAATGGACGATGAAGCTTTCTTT.

A single count supports this clone. V is TRBV5-4 and J is TRBJ1-1; D is possibly TRBD1 (6 bases). There are 13 residues in the CDR3. Deletions cut 2 bases from V and 7 bases from J, with 12 bases between. Germline V gene sequence: CDR1 SGHNT, CDR2 YYREEE (reference sequence). In nucleotides, the CDR3 is TGTGCCAGCAGCTTCGGGGGGCTTGGTGAAGCTTTCTTT. It yields the protein CASSFGGLGEAFF.